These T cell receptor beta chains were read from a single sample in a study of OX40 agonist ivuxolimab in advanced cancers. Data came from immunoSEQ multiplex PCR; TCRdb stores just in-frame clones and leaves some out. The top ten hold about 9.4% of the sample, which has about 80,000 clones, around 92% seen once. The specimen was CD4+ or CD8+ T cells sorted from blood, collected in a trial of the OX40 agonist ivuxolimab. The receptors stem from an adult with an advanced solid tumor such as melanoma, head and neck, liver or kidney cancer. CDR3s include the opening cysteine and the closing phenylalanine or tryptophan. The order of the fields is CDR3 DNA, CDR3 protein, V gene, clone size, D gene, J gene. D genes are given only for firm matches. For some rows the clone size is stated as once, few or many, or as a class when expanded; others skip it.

cdr3_nt: TGTGCCAGCAGCGTAGAGGGCAGGGGGCTCGAGGGCTACACCTTC; cdr3_aa: CASSVEGRGLEGYTF; v_call: TRBV9; clone_size: NA; d_call: TRBD1; j_call: TRBJ1-2
cdr3_nt: TGTGCCAGCAGCTTCGGGACGGAGAAATATGGCTACACCTTC; cdr3_aa: CASSFGTEKYGYTF; v_call: TRBV13; clone_size: NA; d_call: NA; j_call: TRBJ1-2
cdr3_nt: TGCGCCAGCAGCCAAGATCGAGGGACCGGGACTAGCCCCCTCCACTTT; cdr3_aa: CASSQDRGTGTSPLHF; v_call: TRBV4-3; clone_size: NA; d_call: NA; j_call: TRBJ1-6
cdr3_nt: TGTGCCAGCAGCAACCCCGGGTGGAGGGAAGTTTATGAGACCCAGTACTTC; cdr3_aa: CASSNPGWREVYETQYF; v_call: TRBV9; clone_size: NA; d_call: NA; j_call: TRBJ2-5
cdr3_nt: TGTGCCAGCAGTGCCTCGGGGACAGGGTACGAGCAGTACTTC; cdr3_aa: CASSASGTGYEQYF; v_call: TRBV6-1; clone_size: NA; d_call: TRBD1; j_call: TRBJ2-7
cdr3_nt: TGTGCCAGCATTACAGGGGTCAGCTACGAGCAGTACTTC; cdr3_aa: CASITGVSYEQYF; v_call: TRBV2; clone_size: NA; d_call: TRBD1; j_call: TRBJ2-7
cdr3_nt: TGTGCCAGCAGTTCACTAGCGGGGCGGGTAGATACGCAGTATTTT; cdr3_aa: CASSSLAGRVDTQYF; v_call: TRBV27; clone_size: NA; d_call: TRBD2; j_call: TRBJ2-3
cdr3_nt: TGCGCCACCGACATACAGGTTGGACGAGAGACCCAGTACTTC; cdr3_aa: CATDIQVGRETQYF; v_call: TRBV10-2; clone_size: NA; d_call: NA; j_call: TRBJ2-5
cdr3_nt: TGTGCCAGCAGGGAGACTGATAACTATGGCTACACCTTC; cdr3_aa: CASRETDNYGYTF; v_call: TRBV2; clone_size: NA; d_call: NA; j_call: TRBJ1-2
cdr3_nt: TGCGCCAGCCCTCGGGACAGTAGCTCCTACGAGCAGTACTTC; cdr3_aa: CASPRDSSSYEQYF; v_call: TRBV4-1; clone_size: NA; d_call: TRBD1; j_call: TRBJ2-7
cdr3_nt: TGTGCCAGCAGCTTAAAGGGGGCCTCCTACGAGCAGTACTTC; cdr3_aa: CASSLKGASYEQYF; v_call: TRBV13; clone_size: NA; d_call: TRBD1; j_call: TRBJ2-7
cdr3_nt: TGCAGCGTTGATGTGATCGGAGAGACCCAGTACTTC; cdr3_aa: CSVDVIGETQYF; v_call: TRBV29-1; clone_size: NA; d_call: NA; j_call: TRBJ2-5
cdr3_nt: TGTGCCAGCCAAAGATTCGAGGGGGACGAGCAGTACTTC; cdr3_aa: CASQRFEGDEQYF; v_call: TRBV6-1; clone_size: NA; d_call: NA; j_call: TRBJ2-7
cdr3_nt: TGTGCCAGCAGTTTTGGAGGAGACACTGAAGCTTTCTTT; cdr3_aa: CASSFGGDTEAFF; v_call: TRBV27; clone_size: NA; d_call: NA; j_call: TRBJ1-1
cdr3_nt: TGTGCCAGCAGTTACTCGGGGACCGGGGGCTACAATGAGCAGTTCTTC; cdr3_aa: CASSYSGTGGYNEQFF; v_call: TRBV6-5; clone_size: NA; d_call: NA; j_call: TRBJ2-1
cdr3_nt: TGCGCCAGCAGTGACTGGGGATCGAGTCAGCCCCAGCATTTT; cdr3_aa: CASSDWGSSQPQHF; v_call: TRBV10-1; clone_size: once; d_call: NA; j_call: TRBJ1-5
cdr3_nt: TGTGCCAGCAGCCCGGGTATAGCCACCTACGAGCAGTACTTC; cdr3_aa: CASSPGIATYEQYF; v_call: TRBV4-2; clone_size: NA; d_call: NA; j_call: TRBJ2-7
cdr3_nt: TGTGCCAGCAGCTTAGTACCGGGCGGCAGGAATGAGCAGTTCTTC; cdr3_aa: CASSLVPGGRNEQFF; v_call: TRBV7-6; clone_size: NA; d_call: NA; j_call: TRBJ2-1
cdr3_nt: TGTGCCAGCAGCTCCCATTTGACCGGGGAGCTGTTTTTT; cdr3_aa: CASSSHLTGELFF; v_call: TRBV9; clone_size: NA; d_call: NA; j_call: TRBJ2-2
cdr3_nt: TGTGCCAGCAGCAGCGGCGGTGCGGCGTTCTTAGGGTCCTACGAGCAGTACTTC; cdr3_aa: CASSSGGAAFLGSYEQYF; v_call: TRBV4-2; clone_size: NA; d_call: NA; j_call: TRBJ2-7
cdr3_nt: TGTGCCAGCACCCTCTTTCTAGCGGGCACGACCGTGTACGAGCAGTACTTC; cdr3_aa: CASTLFLAGTTVYEQYF; v_call: TRBV11-2; clone_size: NA; d_call: TRBD2; j_call: TRBJ2-7
cdr3_nt: TGTGCCAGCAGCTCTCGCTACGAGCAGTACTTC; cdr3_aa: CASSSRYEQYF; v_call: TRBV7-4; clone_size: NA; d_call: NA; j_call: TRBJ2-7